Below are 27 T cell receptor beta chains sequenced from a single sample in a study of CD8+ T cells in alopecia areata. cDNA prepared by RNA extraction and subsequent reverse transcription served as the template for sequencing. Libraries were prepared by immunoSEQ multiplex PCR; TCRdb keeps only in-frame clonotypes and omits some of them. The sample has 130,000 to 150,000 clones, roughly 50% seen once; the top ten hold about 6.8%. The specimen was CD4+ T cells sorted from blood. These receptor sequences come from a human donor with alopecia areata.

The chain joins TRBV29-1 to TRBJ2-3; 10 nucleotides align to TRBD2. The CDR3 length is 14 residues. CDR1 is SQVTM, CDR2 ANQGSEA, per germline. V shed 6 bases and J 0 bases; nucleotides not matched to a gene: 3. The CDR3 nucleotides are TGCAGCGTGACTAGCGGGCGAAGCACAGATACGCAGTATTTT. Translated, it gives CSVTSGRSTDTQYF.

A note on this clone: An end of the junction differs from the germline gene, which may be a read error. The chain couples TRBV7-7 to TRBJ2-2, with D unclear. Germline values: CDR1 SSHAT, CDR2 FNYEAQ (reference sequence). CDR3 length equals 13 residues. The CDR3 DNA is TGTGCTAGCAGCTTAGTCTCCACCGGGGAGCTGTTTTTT. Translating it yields CASSLVSTGELFF.

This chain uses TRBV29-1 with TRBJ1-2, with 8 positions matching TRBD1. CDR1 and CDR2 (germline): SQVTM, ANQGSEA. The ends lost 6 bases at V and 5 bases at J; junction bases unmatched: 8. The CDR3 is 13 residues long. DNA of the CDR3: TGCAGCGTCGTCGCGAGACAGGGGTATGGCTACACCTTC. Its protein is CSVVARQGYGYTF.

CDR3 DNA: TGTGCCAGCAGCTTAGCAGGGGGCAGAGAGACCCAGTACTTC. This sequence encodes CASSLAGGRETQYF. The chain employs TRBV11-2 and TRBJ2-5; 8 bases agree with TRBD1. Germline CDR1 SGHAT, CDR2 FQNNGV. This CDR3 comprises 14 residues. V lost 1 base to trimming and J lost 4 bases; unmatched junction nucleotides: 2.

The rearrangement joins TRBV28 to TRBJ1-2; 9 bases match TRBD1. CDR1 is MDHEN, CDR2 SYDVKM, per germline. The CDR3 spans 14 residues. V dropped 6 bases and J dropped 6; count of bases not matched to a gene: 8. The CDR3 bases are TGTGCCAGCAGAACCCCTGGGACAGGGAATGGCTACACCTTC. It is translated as CASRTPGTGNGYTF.

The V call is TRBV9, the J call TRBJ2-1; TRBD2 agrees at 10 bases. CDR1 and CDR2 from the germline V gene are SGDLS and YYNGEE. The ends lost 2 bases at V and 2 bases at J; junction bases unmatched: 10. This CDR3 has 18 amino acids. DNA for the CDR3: TGTGCCAGCAGCGTCCGGACTAGCGGCCGCCTAGCCTACAATGAGCAGTTCTTC. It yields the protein CASSVRTSGRLAYNEQFF.

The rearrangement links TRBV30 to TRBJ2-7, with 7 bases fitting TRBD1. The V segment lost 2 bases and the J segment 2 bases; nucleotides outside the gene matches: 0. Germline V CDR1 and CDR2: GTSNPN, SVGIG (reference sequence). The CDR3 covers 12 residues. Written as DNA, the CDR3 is TGTGCCTGGAGTACAGGGGCCTACGAGCAGTACTTC. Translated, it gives CAWSTGAYEQYF.

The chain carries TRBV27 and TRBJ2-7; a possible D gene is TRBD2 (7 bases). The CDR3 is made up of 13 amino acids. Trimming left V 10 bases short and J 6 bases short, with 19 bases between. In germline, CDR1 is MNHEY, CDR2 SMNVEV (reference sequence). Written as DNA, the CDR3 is TGTGCCACCTCGGGGAGGGGGATTCGCGAGCAGTACTTC. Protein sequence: CATSGRGIREQYF.

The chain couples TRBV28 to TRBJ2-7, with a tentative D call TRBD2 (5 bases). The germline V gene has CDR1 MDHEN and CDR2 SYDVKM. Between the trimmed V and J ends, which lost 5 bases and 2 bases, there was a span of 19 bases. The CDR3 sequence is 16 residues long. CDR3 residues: CASSPAVGIGPYEQYF. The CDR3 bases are TGTGCCAGCAGTCCAGCGGTGGGTATCGGCCCCTACGAGCAGTACTTC.

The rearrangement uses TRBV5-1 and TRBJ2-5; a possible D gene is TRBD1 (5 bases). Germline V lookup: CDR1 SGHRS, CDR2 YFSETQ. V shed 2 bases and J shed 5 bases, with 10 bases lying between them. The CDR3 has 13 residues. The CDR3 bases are TGCGCCAGCAGCTTCTGGGGCGGTGAGACCCAGTACTTC. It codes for CASSFWGGETQYF.

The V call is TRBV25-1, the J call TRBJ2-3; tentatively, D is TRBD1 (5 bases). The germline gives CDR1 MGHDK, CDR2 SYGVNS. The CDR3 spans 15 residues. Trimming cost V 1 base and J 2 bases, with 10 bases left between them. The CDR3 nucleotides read TGTGCCAGCAGTGAATTGGGGCCTTACACAGATACGCAGTATTTT. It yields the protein CASSELGPYTDTQYF.

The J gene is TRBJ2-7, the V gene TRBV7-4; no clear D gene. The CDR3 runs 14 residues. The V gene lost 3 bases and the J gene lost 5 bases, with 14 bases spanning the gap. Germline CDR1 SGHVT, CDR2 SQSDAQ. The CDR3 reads CASSFGHPTDEQYF. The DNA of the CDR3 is TGTGCCAGCAGCTTCGGCCACCCCACCGACGAGCAGTACTTC.

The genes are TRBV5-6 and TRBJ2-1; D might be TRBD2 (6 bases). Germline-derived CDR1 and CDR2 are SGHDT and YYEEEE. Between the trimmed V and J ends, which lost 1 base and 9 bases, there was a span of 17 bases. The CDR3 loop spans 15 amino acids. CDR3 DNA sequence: TGTGCCAGCAGCTTGACCGGGAGAGGTTGGAGTGAGCAGTTCTTC. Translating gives CASSLTGRGWSEQFF.

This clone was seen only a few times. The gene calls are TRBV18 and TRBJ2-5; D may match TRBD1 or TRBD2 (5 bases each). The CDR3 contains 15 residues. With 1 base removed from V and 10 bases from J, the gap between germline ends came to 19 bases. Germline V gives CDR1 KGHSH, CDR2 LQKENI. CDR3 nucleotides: TGTGCCAGCTCACCACTCGGGACCAGGGTTCTCGTCCAGTACTTC. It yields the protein CASSPLGTRVLVQYF.

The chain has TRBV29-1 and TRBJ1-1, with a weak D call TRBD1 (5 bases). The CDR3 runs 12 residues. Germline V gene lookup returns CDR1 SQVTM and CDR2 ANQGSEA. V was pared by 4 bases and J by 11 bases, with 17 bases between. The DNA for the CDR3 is TGCAGCGTTGGAGGGGTCCGGTGGTCCGCTTTCTTT. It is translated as CSVGGVRWSAFF.

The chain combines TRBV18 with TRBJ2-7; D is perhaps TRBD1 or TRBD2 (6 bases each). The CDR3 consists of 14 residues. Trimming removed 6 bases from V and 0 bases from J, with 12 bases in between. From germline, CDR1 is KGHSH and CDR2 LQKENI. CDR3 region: CASSVRGHSYEQYF. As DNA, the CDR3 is TGTGCCAGCTCCGTCCGGGGGCACTCCTACGAGCAGTACTTC.

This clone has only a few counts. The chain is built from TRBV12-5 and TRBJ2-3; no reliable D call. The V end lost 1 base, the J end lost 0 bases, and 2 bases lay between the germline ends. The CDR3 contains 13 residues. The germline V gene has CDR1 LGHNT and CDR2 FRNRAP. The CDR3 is CASGLDSTDTQYF. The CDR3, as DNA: TGTGCTAGTGGTTTGGACAGCACAGATACGCAGTATTTT.

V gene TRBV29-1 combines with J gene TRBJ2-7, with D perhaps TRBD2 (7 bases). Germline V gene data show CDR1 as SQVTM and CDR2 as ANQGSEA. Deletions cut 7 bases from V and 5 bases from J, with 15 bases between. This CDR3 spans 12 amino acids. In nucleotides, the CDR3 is TGCAGCGCCGTAGGGGGGGGACACGAGCAGTACTTC. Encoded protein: CSAVGGGHEQYF.

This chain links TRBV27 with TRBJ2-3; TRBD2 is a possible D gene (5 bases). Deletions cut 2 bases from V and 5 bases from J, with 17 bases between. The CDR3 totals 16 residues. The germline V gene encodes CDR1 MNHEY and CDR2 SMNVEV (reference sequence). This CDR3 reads CASSLMALASQDTQYF. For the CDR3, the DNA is TGTGCCAGCAGTTTAATGGCCCTAGCCAGTCAAGATACGCAGTATTTT.

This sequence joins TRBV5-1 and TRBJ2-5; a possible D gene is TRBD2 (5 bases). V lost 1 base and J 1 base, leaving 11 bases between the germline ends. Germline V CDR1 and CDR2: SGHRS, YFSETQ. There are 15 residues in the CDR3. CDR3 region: CASSLSGKTQETQYF. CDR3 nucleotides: TGCGCCAGCAGCTTGTCGGGAAAGACCCAAGAGACCCAGTACTTC.

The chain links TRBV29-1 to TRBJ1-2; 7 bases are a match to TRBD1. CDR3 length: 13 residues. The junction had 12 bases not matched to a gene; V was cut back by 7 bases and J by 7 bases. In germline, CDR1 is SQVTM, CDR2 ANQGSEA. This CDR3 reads CSAGTDAPGGYTF. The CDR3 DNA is TGCAGCGCCGGGACAGACGCCCCGGGTGGCTACACCTTC. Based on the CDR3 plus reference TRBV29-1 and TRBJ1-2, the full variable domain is SAVISQKPSRDICQRGTSLTIQCQVDSQVTMMFWYRQQPGQSLTLIATANQGSEATYESGFVIDKFPISRPNLTFSTLTVSNMSPEDSSIYLCSAGTDAPGGYTFGSGTRLTVV.

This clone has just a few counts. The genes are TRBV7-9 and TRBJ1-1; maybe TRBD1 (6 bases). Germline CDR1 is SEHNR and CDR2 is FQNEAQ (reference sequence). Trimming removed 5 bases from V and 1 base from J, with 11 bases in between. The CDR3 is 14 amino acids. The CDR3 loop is CASSHTGRNTEAFF. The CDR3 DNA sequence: TGTGCCAGCAGCCATACAGGGAGGAACACTGAAGCTTTCTTT.

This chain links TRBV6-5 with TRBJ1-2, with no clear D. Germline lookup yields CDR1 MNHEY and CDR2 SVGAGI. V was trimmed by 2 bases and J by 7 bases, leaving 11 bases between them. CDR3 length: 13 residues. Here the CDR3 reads CASSYGPGIGYTF. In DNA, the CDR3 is TGTGCCAGCAGTTACGGGCCGGGAATTGGCTACACCTTC.

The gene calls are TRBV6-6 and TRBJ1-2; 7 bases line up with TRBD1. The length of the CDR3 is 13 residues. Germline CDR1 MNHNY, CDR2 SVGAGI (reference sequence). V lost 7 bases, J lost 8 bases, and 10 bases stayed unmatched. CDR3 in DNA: TGTGCCAGCACCGAAGGACAGGTCGCCGGCTACACCTTC. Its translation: CASTEGQVAGYTF.

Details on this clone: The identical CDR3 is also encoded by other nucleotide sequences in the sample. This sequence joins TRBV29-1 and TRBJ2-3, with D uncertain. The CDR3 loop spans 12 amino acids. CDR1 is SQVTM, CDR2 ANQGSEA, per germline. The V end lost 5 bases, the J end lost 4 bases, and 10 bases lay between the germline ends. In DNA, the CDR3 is TGCAGCGTTAAAATGGGTTCAGATACGCAGTATTTT. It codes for CSVKMGSDTQYF.

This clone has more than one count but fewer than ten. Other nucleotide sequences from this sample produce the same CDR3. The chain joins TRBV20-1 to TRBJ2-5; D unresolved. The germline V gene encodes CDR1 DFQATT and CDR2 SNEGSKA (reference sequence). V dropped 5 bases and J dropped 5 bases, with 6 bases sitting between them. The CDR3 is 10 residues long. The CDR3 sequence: CSALGETQYF. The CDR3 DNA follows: TGCAGTGCTCTAGGGGAGACCCAGTACTTC.

This CDR3 is CASQETPLYQETQYF. CDR3 bases: TGCGCCAGCCAGGAGACTCCCCTCTACCAAGAGACCCAGTACTTC. V gene TRBV5-1 combines with J gene TRBJ2-5; D is ambiguous. V was shortened by 7 bases and J by 0 bases, with 16 bases between the two germline ends. CDR1 SGHRS and CDR2 YFSETQ come from the germline V gene. The CDR3 loop spans 15 amino acids.